One sample yielded the 5 T cell receptor beta chains listed below, sequenced in a study of T cells after yellow fever vaccination. TCRdb called the 5' RACE reads again in MiXCR, with one record for every CDR3 protein. The sample lists some 500,000 distinct CDR3 sequences, around an eighth occurring once. The sample was PBMCs, taken on the day of the yellow fever booster vaccination. The source of these receptors is a young man who received the YFV17D yellow fever vaccine.

This clonotype came up a few times. The genes are TRBV19 and TRBJ2-7, with D unresolved. The CDR3 contains 14 residues. Trimming took 1 base from V and 0 from J, leaving 7 bases between them. In germline, CDR1 is LNHDA, CDR2 SQIVND (reference sequence). Here the CDR3 reads CASSIAGPSYEQYF. In DNA form, the CDR3 reads TGTGCCAGTAGTATAGCGGGCCCCTCCTACGAGCAGTACTTC.

This clonotype was observed at least ten times. The chain joins TRBV30 to TRBJ2-7; possible D gene TRBD1, 6 bases. Germline V gene data show CDR1 as GTSNPN and CDR2 as SVGIG (reference sequence). V lost 2 bases and J 6 bases, leaving 14 bases between the germline ends. This CDR3 has 13 residues. The CDR3 sequence is CAWSRGSLGEQYF. DNA of the CDR3: TGTGCCTGGAGTAGGGGGAGCCTCGGCGAGCAGTACTTC. The entire variable domain, with the rest obtained from reference TRBV30 and TRBJ2-7, is as follows: SQTIHQWPATLVQPVGSPLSLECTVEGTSNPNLYWYRQAAGRGLQLLFYSVGIGQISSEVPQNLSASRPQDRQFILSSKKLLLSDSGFYLCAWSRGSLGEQYFGPGTRLTVT.

This sequence joins TRBV30 and TRBJ1-2; 7 bases are shared with TRBD1. The CDR3 extends over 16 amino acids. After removal of 3 bases from V and 7 bases from J, the junction contained 17 bases not matched to a gene. Germline loops: CDR1 GTSNPN, CDR2 SVGIG (reference sequence). CDR3 protein: CAWSSLGAGGLRGYTF. The CDR3 coding sequence is TGTGCCTGGAGCTCACTTGGGGCAGGGGGACTTCGTGGCTACACCTTC. The whole variable domain, filled in from reference TRBV30 and TRBJ1-2, reads SQTIHQWPATLVQPVGSPLSLECTVEGTSNPNLYWYRQAAGRGLQLLFYSVGIGQISSEVPQNLSASRPQDRQFILSSKKLLLSDSGFYLCAWSSLGAGGLRGYTFGSGTRLTVV.

The chain couples TRBV27 to TRBJ2-7; no clear D. Deletions cut 6 bases from V and 0 bases from J, with 9 bases between. The CDR3 has 13 amino acids. CDR1 MNHEY and CDR2 SMNVEV come from the germline V gene (reference sequence). In nucleotides, the CDR3 is TGTGCCAGCAGGGCAGTTAACTCCTACGAGCAGTACTTC. This encodes CASRAVNSYEQYF.

This clonotype came up a few times. The gene calls are TRBV27 and TRBJ2-2, with TRBD2 identical over 9 bases. Per the germline V gene, CDR1 is MNHEY and CDR2 is SMNVEV (reference sequence). V was clipped by 3 bases and J by 3 bases; unmatched bases: 2. The CDR3 contains 15 residues. CDR3 sequence (DNA): TGTGCCAGCAGTTTTCGCGGGAGGGACACCGGGGAGCTGTTTTTT. It encodes CASSFRGRDTGELFF.